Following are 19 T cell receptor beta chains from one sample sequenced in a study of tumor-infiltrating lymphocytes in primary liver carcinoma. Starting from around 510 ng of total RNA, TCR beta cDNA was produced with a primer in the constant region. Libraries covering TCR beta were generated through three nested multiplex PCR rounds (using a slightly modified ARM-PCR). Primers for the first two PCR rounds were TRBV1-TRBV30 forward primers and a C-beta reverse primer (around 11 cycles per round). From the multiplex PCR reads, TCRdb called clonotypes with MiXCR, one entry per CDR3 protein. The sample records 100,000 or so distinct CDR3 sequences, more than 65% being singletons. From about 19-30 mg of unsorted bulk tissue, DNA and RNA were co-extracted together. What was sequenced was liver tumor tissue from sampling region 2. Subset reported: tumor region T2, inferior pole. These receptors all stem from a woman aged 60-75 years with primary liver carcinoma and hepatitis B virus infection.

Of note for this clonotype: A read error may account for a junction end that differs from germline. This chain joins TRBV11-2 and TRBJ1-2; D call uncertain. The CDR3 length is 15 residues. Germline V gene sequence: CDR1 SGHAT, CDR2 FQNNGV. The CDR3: CTSSLESADYYGYTF. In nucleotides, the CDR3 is TGTACCAGCAGCTTAGAGAGTGCGGATTACTATGGTTACACCTTC.

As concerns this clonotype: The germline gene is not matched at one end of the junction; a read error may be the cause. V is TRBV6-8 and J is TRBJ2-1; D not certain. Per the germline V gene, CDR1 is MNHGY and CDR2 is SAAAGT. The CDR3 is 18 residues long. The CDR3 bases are TGTGCCAGCAGTACCCCACCCACTTCACCACGCCCCTACAATGAGCGGTTCTTC. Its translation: CASSTPPTSPRPYNERFF.

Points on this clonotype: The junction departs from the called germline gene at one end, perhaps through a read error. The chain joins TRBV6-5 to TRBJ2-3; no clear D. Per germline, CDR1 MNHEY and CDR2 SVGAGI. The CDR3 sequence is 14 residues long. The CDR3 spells CASTNSGYTDTQYF. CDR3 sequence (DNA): TGCGCCAGCACTAACTCTGGGTACACAGATACGCAGTATTTT.

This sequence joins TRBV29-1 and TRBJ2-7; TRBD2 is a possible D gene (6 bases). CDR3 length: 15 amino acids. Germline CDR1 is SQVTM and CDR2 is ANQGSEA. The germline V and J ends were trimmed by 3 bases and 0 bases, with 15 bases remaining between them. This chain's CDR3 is CSVDNGGANSYEQYF. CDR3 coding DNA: TGCAGCGTTGATAATGGAGGGGCTAACTCCTACGAGCAGTACTTC.

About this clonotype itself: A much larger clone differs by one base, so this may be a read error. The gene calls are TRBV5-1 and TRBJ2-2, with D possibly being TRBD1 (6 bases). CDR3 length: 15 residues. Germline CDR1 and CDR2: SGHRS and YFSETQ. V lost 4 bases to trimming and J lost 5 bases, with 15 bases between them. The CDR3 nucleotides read TGCGCCAGCAGCGGCAGCGAGAGGGGGACCGGGGAGCTGTTTTTT. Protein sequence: CASSGSERGTGELFF.

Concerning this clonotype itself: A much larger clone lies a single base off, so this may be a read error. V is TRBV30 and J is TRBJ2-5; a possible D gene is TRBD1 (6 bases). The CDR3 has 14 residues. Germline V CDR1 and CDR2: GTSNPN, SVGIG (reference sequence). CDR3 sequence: CVWRLKGGQETQYF. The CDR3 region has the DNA TGTGTCTGGAGACTCAAAGGGGGCCAAGAGACCCAGTACTTC. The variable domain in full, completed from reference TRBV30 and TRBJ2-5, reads SQTIHQWPATLVQPVGSPLSLECTVEGTSNPNLYWYRQAAGRGLQLLFYSVGIGQISSEVPQNLSASRPQDRQFILSSKKLLLSDSGFYLCVWRLKGGQETQYFGPGTRLLVL.

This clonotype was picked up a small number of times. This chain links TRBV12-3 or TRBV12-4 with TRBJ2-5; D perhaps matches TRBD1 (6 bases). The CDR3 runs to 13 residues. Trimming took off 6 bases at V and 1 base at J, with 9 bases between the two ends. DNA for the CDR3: TGTGCCAGCAGGCAGGGGATCCAAGAGACCCAGTACTTC. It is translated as CASRQGIQETQYF.

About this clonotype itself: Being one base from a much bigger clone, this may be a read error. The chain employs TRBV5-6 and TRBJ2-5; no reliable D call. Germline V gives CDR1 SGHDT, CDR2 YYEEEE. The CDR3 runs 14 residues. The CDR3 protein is CASSLIEPKETHYF. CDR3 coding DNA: TGTGCCAGCAGCTTGATTGAACCCAAAGAGACCCATTACTTC.

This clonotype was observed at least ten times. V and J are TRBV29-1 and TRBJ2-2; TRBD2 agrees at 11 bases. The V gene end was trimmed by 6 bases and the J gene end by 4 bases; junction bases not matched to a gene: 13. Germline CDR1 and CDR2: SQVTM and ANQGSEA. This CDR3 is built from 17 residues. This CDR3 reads CSVQTSGSAVGTGELFF. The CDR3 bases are TGCAGCGTGCAAACTAGCGGGAGCGCCGTTGGCACCGGGGAGCTGTTTTTT.

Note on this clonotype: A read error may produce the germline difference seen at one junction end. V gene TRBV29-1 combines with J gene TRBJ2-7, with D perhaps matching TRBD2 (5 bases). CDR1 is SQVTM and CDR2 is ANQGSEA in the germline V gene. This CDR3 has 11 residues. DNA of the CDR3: TGCAGCGTGAGGGCCACCTACGGGCAGTACTTC. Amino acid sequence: CSVRATYGQYF.

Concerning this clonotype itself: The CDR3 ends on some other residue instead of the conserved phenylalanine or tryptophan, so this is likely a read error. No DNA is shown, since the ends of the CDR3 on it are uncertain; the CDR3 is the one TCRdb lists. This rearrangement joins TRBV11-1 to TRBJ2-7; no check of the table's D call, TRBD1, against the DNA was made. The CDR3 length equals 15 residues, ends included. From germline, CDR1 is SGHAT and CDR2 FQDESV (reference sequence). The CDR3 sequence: CASSWGGTRTYEQYI.

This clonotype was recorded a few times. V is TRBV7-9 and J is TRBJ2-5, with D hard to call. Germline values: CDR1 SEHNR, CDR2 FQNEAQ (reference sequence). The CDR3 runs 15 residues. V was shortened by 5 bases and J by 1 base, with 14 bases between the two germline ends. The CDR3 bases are TGTGCCAGCAGCCCTCCGGGCCTGAGCCAAGAGACCCAGTACTTC. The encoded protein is CASSPPGLSQETQYF.

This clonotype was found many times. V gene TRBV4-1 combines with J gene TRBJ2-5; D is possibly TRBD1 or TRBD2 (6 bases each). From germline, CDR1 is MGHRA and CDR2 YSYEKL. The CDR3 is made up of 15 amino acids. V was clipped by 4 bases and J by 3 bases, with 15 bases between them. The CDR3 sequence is CASSPIRGPEETQYF. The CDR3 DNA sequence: TGCGCCAGCAGCCCTATCCGGGGGCCTGAAGAGACCCAGTACTTC.

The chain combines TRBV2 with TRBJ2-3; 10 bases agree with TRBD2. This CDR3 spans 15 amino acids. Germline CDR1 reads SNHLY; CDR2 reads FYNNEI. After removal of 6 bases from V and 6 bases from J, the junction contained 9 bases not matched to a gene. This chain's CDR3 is CASRVLAGTHDTQYF. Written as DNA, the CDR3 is TGTGCCAGCAGGGTACTAGCGGGAACTCATGATACGCAGTATTTT.

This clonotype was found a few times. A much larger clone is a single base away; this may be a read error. The CDR3 loop reads CASSCRGFGACWAFF. The CDR3 coding sequence is TGTGCCAGCAGTTGTCGAGGATTCGGGGCATGCTGGGCTTTCTTT. The gene calls are TRBV6-2 or TRBV6-3 and TRBJ1-1; maybe TRBD1 (5 bases). Looked up from germline, CDR1 is MNHEY and CDR2 is SVGEGT. This CDR3 spans 15 amino acids. V lost 4 bases and J lost 11, with 23 bases in between.

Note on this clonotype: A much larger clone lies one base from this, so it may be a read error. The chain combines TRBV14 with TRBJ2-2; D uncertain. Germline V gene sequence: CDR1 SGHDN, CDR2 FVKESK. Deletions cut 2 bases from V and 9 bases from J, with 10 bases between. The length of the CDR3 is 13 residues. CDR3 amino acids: CASSQSIAWELFF. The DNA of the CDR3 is TGTGCCAGCAGCCAAAGTATCGCCTGGGAGCTGTTTTTT.

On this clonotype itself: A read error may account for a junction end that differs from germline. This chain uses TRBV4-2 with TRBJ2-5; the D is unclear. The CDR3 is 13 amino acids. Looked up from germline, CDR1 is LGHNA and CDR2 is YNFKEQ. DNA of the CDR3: TGTGCCATCAGCCCGAGGCCTAAAGAGACCCAGTACTTC. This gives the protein CAISPRPKETQYF.

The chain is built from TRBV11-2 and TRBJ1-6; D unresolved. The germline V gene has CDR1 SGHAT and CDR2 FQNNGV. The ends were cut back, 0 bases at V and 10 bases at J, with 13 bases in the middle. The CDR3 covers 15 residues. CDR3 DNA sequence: TGTGCCAGCAGCTTAGAGGTCGCAGCTGTCTCACCCCTCCACTTT. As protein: CASSLEVAAVSPLHF. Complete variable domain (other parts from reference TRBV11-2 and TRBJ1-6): EAGVAQSPRYKIIEKRQSVAFWCNPISGHATLYWYQQILGQGPKLLIQFQNNGVVDDSQLPKDRFSAERLKGVDSTLKIQPAKLEDSAVYLCASSLEVAAVSPLHFGNGTRLTVT.

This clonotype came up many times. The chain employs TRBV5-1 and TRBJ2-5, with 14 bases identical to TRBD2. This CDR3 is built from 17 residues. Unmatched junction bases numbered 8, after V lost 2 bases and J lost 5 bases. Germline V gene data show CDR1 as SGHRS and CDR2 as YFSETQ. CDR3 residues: CASSFGLAGGPGETQYF. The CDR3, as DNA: TGCGCCAGCAGCTTTGGACTAGCGGGAGGCCCCGGGGAGACCCAGTACTTC.